This paragraph reports one T cell receptor beta chain. V dropped 1 base and J dropped 0; count of bases not matched to a gene: 8. Germline CDR1 is LGHNT and CDR2 is FRNRAP. CDR3 length: 17 residues. Clones were read by immunoSEQ multiplex PCR, and TCRdb kept only the in-frame ones, dropping some. The sample has fewer than 85,000 clones, around 90% seen once. Isocitrate dehydrogenase mutation was absent in all glioblastoma patients. The data belong to a study of glioma-infiltrating T cells after dendritic cell vaccination. Study-level information: Autologous tumor lysate-pulsed dendritic cell vaccination was given between the early 2000s and the early 2010s.

This clonotype was sampled from a human donor with glioblastoma. The specimen was blood, collected before dendritic cell vaccination. This chain uses TRBV12-5 with TRBJ1-1; 7 nucleotides align to TRBD1. This chain's CDR3 is CASGLAQQGRLNTEAFF. CDR3 nucleotides: TGTGCTAGTGGTTTGGCCCAACAGGGGCGTTTGAACACTGAAGCTTTCTTT.